The 6 T cell receptor beta chains given below trace back to one sample, sequenced in a study of blood T cells in healthy people across ages. A sample-barcoded 5' primer and a J-beta primer mix were used in a second PCR of roughly 6 to 12 cycles. TCRdb re-analysed the 5' RACE reads in MiXCR, keeping a single row per CDR3 protein. The profile shows some 900,000 distinct CDR3 sequences, about 48% of them singletons. The sample was blood. Every receptor here comes from a man aged 25 to 40 in good health.

V and J are TRBV6-6 and TRBJ1-4; TRBD1 is a possible D gene (5 bases). The CDR3 extends over 15 amino acids. Germline CDR1 is MNHNY and CDR2 is SVGAGI (reference sequence). V was pared by 2 bases and J by 7 bases, with 14 bases between. CDR3 sequence reads: CASSYGSGVGEKLFF. Here the CDR3 DNA reads TGTGCCAGCAGTTACGGGTCGGGGGTTGGTGAAAAACTGTTTTTT.

The CDR3 region is CASSLDPSGYTDTQYF. The CDR3 DNA follows: TGTGCCAGCAGCTTAGATCCTAGCGGCTACACAGATACGCAGTATTTT. The gene calls are TRBV7-2 and TRBJ2-3, with 7 positions matching TRBD2. The CDR3 totals 16 residues. V gave up 1 base and J gave up 2 bases; unmatched junction bases: 6. Germline lookup yields CDR1 SGHTA and CDR2 FQGNSA.

The V call is TRBV10-3, the J call TRBJ1-3, with D unclear. The CDR3 consists of 13 residues. Looked up from germline, CDR1 is ENHRY and CDR2 is SYGVKD. Trimming stripped 11 bases from V and 0 bases from J, with 11 bases between. The CDR3 nucleotides are TGTGCCGCCTTCGGAAGCTCTGGAAACACCATATATTTT. Protein product: CAAFGSSGNTIYF.

The V call is TRBV20-1, the J call TRBJ2-3, with a weak D call TRBD1 (5 bases). Trimming left V 0 bases short and J 4 bases short, with 11 bases between. The CDR3 length is 14 residues. Germline CDR1 is DFQATT and CDR2 is SNEGSKA (reference sequence). The CDR3: CSARDSREADTQYF. The CDR3 nucleotides read TGCAGTGCTAGAGATAGCAGGGAAGCAGATACGCAGTATTTT.

This clonotype was counted only a few times. The chain uses TRBV20-1 and TRBJ1-6; D gene unclear. The CDR3 has 9 residues. Germline-derived CDR1 and CDR2 are DFQATT and SNEGSKA (reference sequence). CDR3 DNA: TGCCAGGCGGGATCACCCCTCCACTTT. Translation: CQAGSPLHF.

The V gene is TRBV2, the J gene TRBJ2-5; 11 nucleotides match TRBD2. The assigned J gene may be wrong: the sequence end matches TRBJ2-7 better. Germline V lookup: CDR1 SNHLY, CDR2 FYNNEI. The CDR3 is made up of 15 amino acids. As DNA, the CDR3 is TGTGCCAGCAGTGATAGCGGGGGGGAGACCTACGAGCAGTACTTC. Translating it yields CASSDSGGETYEQYF.